The 30 T cell receptor beta chains below come from one sample, sequenced in a study of beta chain features in type 1 diabetes. Study-level findings and limits: In every one of the four CD4+ subsets, TCRB CDR3s were moderately but significantly shorter in Type 1 diabetes patients.

Expressed TCRB transcripts were sequenced because the entire RNA isolate underwent reverse transcription. Here immunoSEQ multiplex PCR was the method, and the copy in TCRdb shows in-frame clones only, minus some. The table has 300,000 or so clones, roughly 13% seen once; the top ten hold 0.015% to 0.02%. What these receptors recognize is not known. The specimen sequenced was naive CD4+ T cells from blood. The receptors here all came from a man aged 25 to 40 with type 1 diabetes.

This chain uses TRBV7-2 with TRBJ2-7; no clear D. CDR3 length: 12 amino acids. V was shortened by 1 base and J by 9 bases, with 10 bases between the two germline ends. The germline V gene has CDR1 SGHTA and CDR2 FQGNSA. CDR3 DNA sequence: TGTGCCAGCAGCTTAGAGGTAGGAGTGCAGTACTTC. It is translated as CASSLEVGVQYF.

This clone has only a few counts. The V call is TRBV28, the J call TRBJ2-7, with D hard to call. Trimming stripped 2 bases from V and 6 bases from J, with 11 bases between. From germline, CDR1 is MDHEN and CDR2 SYDVKM. This CDR3 spans 13 amino acids. The CDR3 spells CASSLSSGREQYF. CDR3 sequence (DNA): TGTGCCAGCAGTTTAAGTTCCGGTCGCGAGCAGTACTTC.

This clone was detected only a few times. The chain employs TRBV23-1 and TRBJ2-5; maybe TRBD2 (5 bases). TRBV23-1 is an ORF; its function is uncertain. The length of the CDR3 is 17 residues. V was cut by 0 bases and J by 1 base, with 15 bases left in between. CDR3 sequence reads: CASSQSPGNRSQETQYF. The CDR3 region has the DNA TGCGCCAGCAGTCAATCCCCGGGAAACCGGAGCCAAGAGACCCAGTACTTC.

This clone was counted only a few times. The chain recombines TRBV29-1 with TRBJ1-1, with D possibly being TRBD1 (6 bases). CDR3 length: 13 residues. Trimming stripped 6 bases from V and 1 base from J, with 12 bases between. Per germline, CDR1 SQVTM and CDR2 ANQGSEA. CDR3 sequence: CSVRTATNTEAFF. The CDR3 bases are TGCAGCGTCCGGACAGCCACGAACACTGAAGCTTTCTTT.

V usage is TRBV28 and J usage is TRBJ2-2, with D perhaps TRBD2 (5 bases). Trimming cost V 11 bases and J 3 bases, with 13 bases left between them. The CDR3 spans 13 residues. Germline V gene data show CDR1 as MDHEN and CDR2 as SYDVKM. The CDR3 nucleotides are TGTGCCGGGGAGAGACGGGACACCGGGGAGCTGTTTTTT. Translated, it gives CAGERRDTGELFF.

This clone was observed a few times. The chain has TRBV9 and TRBJ2-6, with D unresolved. The CDR3 contains 16 residues. V was clipped by 0 bases and J by 1 base, with 8 bases between them. Germline loops: CDR1 SGDLS, CDR2 YYNGEE. In nucleotides, the CDR3 is TGTGCCAGCAGCGTAGCTTCGTATTCTGGGGCCAACGTCCTGACTTTC. Its translation: CASSVASYSGANVLTF.

The V gene is TRBV30, the J gene TRBJ2-1; TRBD2 matches 7 bases. The ends lost 2 bases at V and 0 bases at J; junction bases unmatched: 10. Germline CDR1 and CDR2: GTSNPN and SVGIG (reference sequence). This CDR3 comprises 17 residues. The CDR3 is CAWSRKAGLSSYNEQFF. Written as DNA, the CDR3 is TGTGCCTGGAGTAGAAAAGCGGGACTTAGCTCCTACAATGAGCAGTTCTTC.

V gene TRBV15 combines with J gene TRBJ1-4; D gene unclear. The CDR3 is 15 residues long. Germline loops: CDR1 LNHNV, CDR2 YYDKDF (reference sequence). The V gene lost 0 bases and the J gene lost 7 bases, with 12 bases spanning the gap. Written as DNA, the CDR3 is TGTGCCACCAGCAGAGATCGGTCAGGCCGTGAAAAACTGTTTTTT. Protein product: CATSRDRSGREKLFF.

This clone has more than one count but fewer than ten. The chain recombines TRBV28 with TRBJ1-1; a possible D gene is TRBD1 (5 bases). The CDR3 sequence is 14 residues long. Per germline, CDR1 MDHEN and CDR2 SYDVKM. Trimming stripped 1 base from V and 4 bases from J, with 10 bases between. CDR3 in amino acids: CASSLSRVGTEAFF. CDR3 DNA: TGTGCCAGCAGTTTATCCAGGGTAGGCACTGAAGCTTTCTTT.

This clone was observed a handful of times. CDR3 protein: CASTSGQNTEAFF. The CDR3 DNA is TGTGCCAGCACCAGTGGTCAGAACACTGAAGCTTTCTTT. The V call is TRBV27, the J call TRBJ1-1; D uncertain. This CDR3 comprises 13 residues. The germline gives CDR1 MNHEY, CDR2 SMNVEV (reference sequence). Trimming shortened V by 7 bases and J by 1 base, and 10 bases separated the two germline ends.

This rearrangement joins TRBV9 to TRBJ2-1; perhaps TRBD2 as D (5 bases). CDR3 length equals 14 residues. Germline V gene lookup returns CDR1 SGDLS and CDR2 YYNGEE. Trimming removed 0 bases at V and 3 bases at J, with 7 bases between. The CDR3 protein is CASSVDRDYNEQFF. The CDR3 nucleotides read TGTGCCAGCAGCGTAGACCGGGACTACAATGAGCAGTTCTTC.

The chain carries TRBV19 and TRBJ2-5, with D possibly being TRBD2 (5 bases). The CDR3 covers 14 residues. CDR1 and CDR2 (germline): LNHDA, SQIVND (reference sequence). The V end lost 2 bases, the J end lost 2 bases, and 9 bases lay between the germline ends. CDR3 bases: TGTGCCAGTAGTATAAGGACTCATCAAGAGACCCAGTACTTC. Amino acids: CASSIRTHQETQYF.

In its sample, this clone was seen a few times. In nucleotides, the CDR3 is TGCGCCAGCAGCTTTACAGGACAGAACACTGAAGCTTTCTTT. This encodes CASSFTGQNTEAFF. The V call is TRBV5-1, the J call TRBJ1-1; D is possibly TRBD1 (5 bases). Germline V gene data show CDR1 as SGHRS and CDR2 as YFSETQ. Trimming took off 2 bases at V and 1 base at J, with 9 bases between the two ends. This CDR3 comprises 14 residues. The whole variable domain, remainder taken from reference TRBV5-1 and TRBJ1-1, is KAGVTQTPRYLIKTRGQQVTLSCSPISGHRSVSWYQQTPGQGLQFLFEYFSETQRNKGNFPGRFSGRQFSNSRSEMNVSTLELGDSALYLCASSFTGQNTEAFFGQGTRLTVV.

This clone occurred a few times. V usage is TRBV7-9 and J usage is TRBJ2-1; maybe TRBD1 (5 bases). V shed 3 bases and J shed 2 bases, with 11 bases lying between them. Germline V gene sequence: CDR1 SEHNR, CDR2 FQNEAQ (reference sequence). The CDR3 sequence is 15 residues long. CDR3 nucleotide sequence: TGTGCCAGCAGCTTCGGCCAGGGCGCCTACAATGAGCAGTTCTTC. Translating it yields CASSFGQGAYNEQFF.

This clone was recorded a few times. This chain links TRBV18 with TRBJ1-2; D not resolved. Trimming took 3 bases from V and 8 from J, leaving 13 bases between them. Germline CDR1 and CDR2: KGHSH and LQKENI. The CDR3 loop spans 13 amino acids. The CDR3 here is CASSPSRGSGYTF. CDR3 DNA sequence: TGTGCCAGCTCACCCAGTCGAGGGAGCGGCTACACCTTC.

This clone was found a few times. The J gene is TRBJ2-7, the V gene TRBV5-1; weak D call: TRBD1 (5 bases). This CDR3 spans 15 amino acids. CDR1 is SGHRS, CDR2 YFSETQ, per germline. V was clipped by 3 bases and J by 4 bases, with 17 bases between them. In nucleotides, the CDR3 is TGCGCCAGCAGCTCCTCCCTTGACAGAACTTACGAGCAGTACTTC. Translation: CASSSSLDRTYEQYF.

The genes are TRBV11-2 and TRBJ2-7, with TRBD2 matching over 12 bases. The CDR3 length is 16 residues. Germline CDR1 reads SGHAT; CDR2 reads FQNNGV. Losses at the gene ends were 1 base for V and 3 bases for J; bases not matched to a gene: 4. The CDR3 region is CASSLGLAGGLYEQYF. In DNA, the CDR3 is TGTGCCAGCAGCTTAGGTCTAGCGGGAGGGCTCTACGAGCAGTACTTC.

This clone showed up just a few times. CDR3 region: CASSTGQGYYGYTF. CDR3 nucleotide sequence: TGTGCCAGTAGTACGGGACAGGGGTACTATGGCTACACCTTC. The rearrangement joins TRBV19 to TRBJ1-2; the match to TRBD1 covers 10 bases. Losses at the gene ends were 4 bases for V and 3 bases for J; bases not matched to a gene: 2. CDR3 length: 14 residues. Germline-derived CDR1 and CDR2 are LNHDA and SQIVND (reference sequence).

The V gene is TRBV2, the J gene TRBJ1-4, with D possibly being TRBD1 (5 bases). Trimming cost V 2 bases and J 10 bases, with 17 bases left between them. This CDR3 contains 15 residues. CDR1 is SNHLY and CDR2 is FYNNEI in the germline V gene. DNA for the CDR3: TGTGCCAGCAGTGAATCTGGCGGATGGGGGGGAAAACTGTTTTTT. Amino acid sequence: CASSESGGWGGKLFF.

This clone came up a few times. The gene calls are TRBV18 and TRBJ1-5; 7 bases map to TRBD1. V gave up 0 bases and J gave up 6 bases; unmatched junction bases: 8. The CDR3 runs to 16 residues. Looked up from germline, CDR1 is KGHSH and CDR2 is LQKENI. For the CDR3, the DNA is TGTGCCAGCTCACCACCTAACAGGGGTCGTGGTCAGCCCCAGCATTTT. Residues: CASSPPNRGRGQPQHF.

This chain uses TRBV28 with TRBJ1-5, with 8 bases identical to TRBD1. The CDR3 runs to 14 residues. V lost 2 bases, J lost 5 bases, and 2 bases stayed unmatched. CDR1 and CDR2 from the germline V gene are MDHEN and SYDVKM. The DNA for the CDR3 is TGTGCCAGCAGTTTAGGACAGGGTCATCAGCCCCAGCATTTT. Its protein is CASSLGQGHQPQHF.

J is TRBJ1-1 and V is TRBV2; D not resolved. The CDR3 contains 15 residues. CDR1 SNHLY and CDR2 FYNNEI come from the germline V gene. V was pared by 1 base and J by 3 bases, with 12 bases between. The CDR3, as DNA: TGTGCCAGCAGTGAAGTGAGGGTGACGTACACTGAAGCTTTCTTT. Its protein product is CASSEVRVTYTEAFF.

In the case of this clone: The junction departs from germline at one end; a sequencing error may be responsible. The chain joins TRBV7-9 to TRBJ2-3; 10 nucleotides line up with TRBD2. The length of the CDR3 is 14 residues. Germline V gene lookup returns CDR1 SEHNR and CDR2 FQNEAQ (reference sequence). The CDR3 DNA follows: TGTGCCAGCAACTTACCCCTAGCGGGAGCTACGCAGTATTTT. This gives the protein CASNLPLAGATQYF.

This clone was detected many times. The genes are TRBV14 and TRBJ2-1, with no clear D. V lost 4 bases and J 9 bases, leaving 10 bases between the germline ends. This CDR3 spans 12 amino acids. Germline V gives CDR1 SGHDN, CDR2 FVKESK. This CDR3 reads CASSPVSAEQFF. DNA for the CDR3: TGTGCCAGCAGCCCCGTTAGTGCTGAGCAGTTCTTC. The whole variable domain, filled in from reference TRBV14 and TRBJ2-1, reads EAGVTQFPSHSVIEKGQTVTLRCDPISGHDNLYWYRRVMGKEIKFLLHFVKESKQDESGMPNNRFLAERTGGTYSTLKVQPAELEDSGVYFCASSPVSAEQFFGPGTRLTVL.

This rearrangement joins TRBV2 to TRBJ1-1, with 10 bases fitting TRBD1. The CDR3 contains 13 residues. Germline CDR1 reads SNHLY; CDR2 reads FYNNEI. Unmatched junction bases numbered 6, after V lost 9 bases and J lost 5 bases. The CDR3 reads CARDRGVNTEAFF. The CDR3 nucleotides are TGTGCCAGGGACAGGGGGGTTAATACTGAAGCTTTCTTT.

This clone was picked up one time. The chain couples TRBV4-3 to TRBJ2-1; the match to TRBD2 covers 8 bases. The CDR3 runs to 16 residues. Looked up from germline, CDR1 is LGHNA and CDR2 is YSLEER. Unmatched junction bases numbered 8, after V lost 0 bases and J lost 7 bases. The CDR3 sequence is CASSQDRASGWNEQFF. The CDR3 DNA reads TGCGCCAGCAGCCAAGATAGGGCTAGCGGGTGGAATGAGCAGTTCTTC.

The CDR3, as DNA: TGTGCCAGCAGTCCTCCGGACAGGAACTATGGCTACACCTTC. It is translated as CASSPPDRNYGYTF. The rearrangement links TRBV28 to TRBJ1-2; 7 bases line up with TRBD1. J gave up 2 bases and V 5 bases, and 5 bases lay outside the gene matches. The CDR3 is 14 residues long. Germline assignment: CDR1 MDHEN and CDR2 SYDVKM.

This chain connects TRBV5-1 to TRBJ2-3, with TRBD2 matching over 10 bases. There are 15 residues in the CDR3. The germline V gene encodes CDR1 SGHRS and CDR2 YFSETQ. Trimming at V came to 5 bases and at J to 0 bases, leaving 3 bases not matched to a gene. CDR3 coding DNA: TGCGCCAGCAGACTAGCGGGATGGAGCACAGATACGCAGTATTTT. It codes for CASRLAGWSTDTQYF. The entire variable domain, with the rest obtained from reference TRBV5-1 and TRBJ2-3, is as follows: KAGVTQTPRYLIKTRGQQVTLSCSPISGHRSVSWYQQTPGQGLQFLFEYFSETQRNKGNFPGRFSGRQFSNSRSEMNVSTLELGDSALYLCASRLAGWSTDTQYFGPGTRLTVL.

V gene TRBV7-9 combines with J gene TRBJ1-2, with a weak D call TRBD1 (5 bases). The CDR3 is 11 residues long. The ends were cut back, 5 bases at V and 6 bases at J, with 7 bases in the middle. CDR1 and CDR2 from the germline V gene are SEHNR and FQNEAQ (reference sequence). CDR3 DNA sequence: TGTGCCAGCAGCCAAGGGGATGGCTACACCTTC. This translates into CASSQGDGYTF.

CDR3 coding DNA: TGTGCCAGCAGCTTAACCACAAACTCCTACGAGCAGTACTTC. This gives the protein CASSLTTNSYEQYF. The chain combines TRBV7-9 with TRBJ2-7; D gene unclear. Germline CDR1 and CDR2: SEHNR and FQNEAQ (reference sequence). V was shortened by 2 bases and J by 0 bases, with 8 bases between the two germline ends. CDR3 length: 14 amino acids. Complete variable domain (other parts from reference TRBV7-9 and TRBJ2-7): DTGVSQNPRHKITKRGQNVTFRCDPISEHNRLYWYRQTLGQGPEFLTYFQNEAQLEKSRLLSDRFSAERPKGSFSTLEIQRTEQGDSAMYLCASSLTTNSYEQYFGPGTRLTVT.